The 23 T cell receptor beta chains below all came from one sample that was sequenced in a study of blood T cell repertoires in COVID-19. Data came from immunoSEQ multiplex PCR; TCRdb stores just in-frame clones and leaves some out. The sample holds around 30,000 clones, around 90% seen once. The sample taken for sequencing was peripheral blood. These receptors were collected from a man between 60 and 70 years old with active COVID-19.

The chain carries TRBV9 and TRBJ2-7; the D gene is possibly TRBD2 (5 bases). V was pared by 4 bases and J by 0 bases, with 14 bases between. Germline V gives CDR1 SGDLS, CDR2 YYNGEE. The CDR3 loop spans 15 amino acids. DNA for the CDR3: TGTGCCAGCAGCCCACGACGGGGAGTCTCCTACGAGCAGTACTTC. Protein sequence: CASSPRRGVSYEQYF.

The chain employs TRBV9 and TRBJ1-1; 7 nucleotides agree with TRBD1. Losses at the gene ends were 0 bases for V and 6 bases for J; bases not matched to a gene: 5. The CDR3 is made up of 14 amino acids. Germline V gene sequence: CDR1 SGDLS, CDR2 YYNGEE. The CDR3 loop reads CASSVVGTAPEAFF. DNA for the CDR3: TGTGCCAGCAGCGTAGTGGGGACAGCCCCTGAAGCTTTCTTT.

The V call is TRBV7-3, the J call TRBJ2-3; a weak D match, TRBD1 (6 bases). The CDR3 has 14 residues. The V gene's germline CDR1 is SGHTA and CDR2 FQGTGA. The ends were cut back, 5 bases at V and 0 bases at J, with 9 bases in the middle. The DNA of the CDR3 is TGTGCCAGCAGCCGCGGACAGAGCACAGATACGCAGTATTTT. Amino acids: CASSRGQSTDTQYF.

The CDR3 protein is CASSPGPLTYNEQFF. DNA of the CDR3: TGTGCCAGCAGTCCAGGGCCACTAACCTACAATGAGCAGTTCTTC. This chain connects TRBV27 to TRBJ2-1; possible D gene TRBD1, 5 bases. V was shortened by 5 bases and J by 2 bases, with 13 bases between the two germline ends. The CDR3 covers 15 residues. CDR1 MNHEY and CDR2 SMNVEV come from the germline V gene (reference sequence).

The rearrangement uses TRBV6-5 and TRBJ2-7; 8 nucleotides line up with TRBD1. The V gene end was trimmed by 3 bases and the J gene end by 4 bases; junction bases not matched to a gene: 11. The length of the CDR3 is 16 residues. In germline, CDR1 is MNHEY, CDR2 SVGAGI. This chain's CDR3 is CASSYEGAGGQYEQYF. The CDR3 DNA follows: TGTGCCAGCAGTTATGAGGGTGCAGGGGGCCAGTACGAGCAGTACTTC.

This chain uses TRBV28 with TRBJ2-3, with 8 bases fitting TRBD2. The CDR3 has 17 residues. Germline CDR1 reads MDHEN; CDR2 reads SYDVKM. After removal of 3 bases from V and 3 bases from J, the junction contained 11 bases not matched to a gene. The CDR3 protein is CASSFPGGGVGTDTQYF. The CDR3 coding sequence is TGTGCCAGCAGTTTTCCCGGGGGGGGAGTGGGTACAGATACGCAGTATTTT.

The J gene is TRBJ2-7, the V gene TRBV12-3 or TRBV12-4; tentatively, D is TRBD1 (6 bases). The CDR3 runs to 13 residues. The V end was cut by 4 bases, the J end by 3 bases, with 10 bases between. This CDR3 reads CASSSSQGYEQYF. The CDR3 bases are TGTGCCAGCAGTTCCTCACAGGGCTACGAGCAGTACTTC.

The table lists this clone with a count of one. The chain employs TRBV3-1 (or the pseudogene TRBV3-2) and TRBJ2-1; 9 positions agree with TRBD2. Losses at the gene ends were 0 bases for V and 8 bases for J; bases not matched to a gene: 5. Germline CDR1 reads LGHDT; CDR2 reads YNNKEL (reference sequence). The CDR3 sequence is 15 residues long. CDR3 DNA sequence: TGTGCCAGCAGCCAAGACGCGGGGGGGCTCTATGAGCAGTTCTTC. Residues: CASSQDAGGLYEQFF.

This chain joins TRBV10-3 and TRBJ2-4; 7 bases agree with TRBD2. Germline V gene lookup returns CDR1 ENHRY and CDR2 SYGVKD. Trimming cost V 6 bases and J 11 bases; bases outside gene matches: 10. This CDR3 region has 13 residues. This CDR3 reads CAISEAGNFVQYF. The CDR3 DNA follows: TGTGCCATCAGCGAAGCGGGGAATTTTGTTCAGTACTTC.

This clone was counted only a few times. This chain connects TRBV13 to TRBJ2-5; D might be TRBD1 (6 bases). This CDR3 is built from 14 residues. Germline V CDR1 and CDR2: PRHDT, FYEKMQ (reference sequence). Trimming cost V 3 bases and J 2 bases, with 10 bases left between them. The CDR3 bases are TGTGCCAGCAGCTTTTGGACAGAGCAAGAGACCCAGTACTTC. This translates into CASSFWTEQETQYF.

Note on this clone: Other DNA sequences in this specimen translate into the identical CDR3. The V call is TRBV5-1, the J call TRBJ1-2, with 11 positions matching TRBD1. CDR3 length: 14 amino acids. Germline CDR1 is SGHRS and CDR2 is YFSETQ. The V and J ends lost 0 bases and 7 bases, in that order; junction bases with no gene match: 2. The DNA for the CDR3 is TGCGCCAGCAGCTTGGCCGGGACAGGGGGTGGCTACACCTTC. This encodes CASSLAGTGGGYTF.

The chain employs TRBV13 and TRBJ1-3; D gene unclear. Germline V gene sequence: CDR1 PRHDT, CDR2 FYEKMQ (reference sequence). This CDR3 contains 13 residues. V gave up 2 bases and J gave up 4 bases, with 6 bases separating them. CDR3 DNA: TGTGCCAGCAGCTTAACAAAGGGAAACACCATATATTTT. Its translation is CASSLTKGNTIYF.

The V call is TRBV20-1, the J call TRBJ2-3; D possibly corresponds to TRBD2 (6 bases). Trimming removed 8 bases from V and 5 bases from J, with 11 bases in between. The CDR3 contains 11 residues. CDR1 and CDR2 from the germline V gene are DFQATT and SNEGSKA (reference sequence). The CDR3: CSRSGVDTQYF. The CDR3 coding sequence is TGCAGTAGGTCGGGGGTAGATACGCAGTATTTT.

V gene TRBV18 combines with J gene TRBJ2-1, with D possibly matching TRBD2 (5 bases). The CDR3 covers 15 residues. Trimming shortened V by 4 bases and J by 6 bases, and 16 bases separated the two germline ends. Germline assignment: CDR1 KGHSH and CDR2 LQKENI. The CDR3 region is CASSRTNGEGNEQFF. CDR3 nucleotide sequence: TGTGCCAGCTCACGAACCAACGGGGAAGGCAATGAGCAGTTCTTC. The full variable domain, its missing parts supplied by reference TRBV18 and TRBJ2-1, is NAGVMQNPRHLVRRRGQEARLRCSPMKGHSHVYWYRQLPEEGLKFMVYLQKENIIDESGMPKERFSAEFPKEGPSILRIQQVVRGDSAAYFCASSRTNGEGNEQFFGPGTRLTVL.

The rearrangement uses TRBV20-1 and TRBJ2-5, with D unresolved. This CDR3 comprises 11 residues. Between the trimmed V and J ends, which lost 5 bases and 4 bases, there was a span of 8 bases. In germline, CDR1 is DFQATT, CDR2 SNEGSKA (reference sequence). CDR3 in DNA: TGCAGTGCTTCATCGCGAGAGACCCAGTACTTC. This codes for CSASSRETQYF.

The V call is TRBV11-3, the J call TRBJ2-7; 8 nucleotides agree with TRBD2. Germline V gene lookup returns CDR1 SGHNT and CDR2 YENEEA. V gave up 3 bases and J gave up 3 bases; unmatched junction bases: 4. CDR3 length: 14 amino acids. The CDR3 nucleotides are TGTGCCAGCAGCTTTTCTGCGGGGGGCTACGAGCAGTACTTC. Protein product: CASSFSAGGYEQYF.

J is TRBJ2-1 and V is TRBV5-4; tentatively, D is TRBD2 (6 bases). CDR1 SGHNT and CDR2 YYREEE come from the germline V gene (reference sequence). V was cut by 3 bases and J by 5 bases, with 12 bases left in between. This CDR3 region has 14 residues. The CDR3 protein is CASSSPGLNNEQFF. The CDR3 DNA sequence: TGTGCCAGCAGCTCCCCGGGACTGAACAATGAGCAGTTCTTC.

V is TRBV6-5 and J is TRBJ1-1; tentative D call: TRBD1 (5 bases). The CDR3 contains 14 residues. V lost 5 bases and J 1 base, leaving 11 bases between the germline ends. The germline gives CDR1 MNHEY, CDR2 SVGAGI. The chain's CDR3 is CASSKRGANTEAFF. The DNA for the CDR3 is TGTGCCAGCAGTAAAAGGGGCGCGAACACTGAAGCTTTCTTT.

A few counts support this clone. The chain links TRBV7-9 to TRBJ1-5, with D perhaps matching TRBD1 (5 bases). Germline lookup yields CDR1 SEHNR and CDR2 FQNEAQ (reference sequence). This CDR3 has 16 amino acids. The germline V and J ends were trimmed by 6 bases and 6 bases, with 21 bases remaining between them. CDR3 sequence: CASSRDSQTLGQPQHF. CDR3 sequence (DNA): TGTGCCAGCAGTCGGGACTCCCAAACTCTCGGTCAGCCCCAGCATTTT.

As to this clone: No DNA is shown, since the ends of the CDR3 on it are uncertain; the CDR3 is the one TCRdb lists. This chain's CDR3 is CASSILATTGRAAAGYTF. This rearrangement joins TRBV19 to TRBJ1-2. Germline CDR1 and CDR2: LNHDA and SQIVND (reference sequence). The CDR3 comprises 18 residues, both ends counted.

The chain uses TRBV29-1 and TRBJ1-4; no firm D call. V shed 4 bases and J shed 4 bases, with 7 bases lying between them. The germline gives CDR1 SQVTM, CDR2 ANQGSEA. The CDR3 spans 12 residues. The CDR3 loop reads CSVGRGNEKLFF. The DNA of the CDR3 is TGCAGCGTTGGACGAGGTAATGAAAAACTGTTTTTT.

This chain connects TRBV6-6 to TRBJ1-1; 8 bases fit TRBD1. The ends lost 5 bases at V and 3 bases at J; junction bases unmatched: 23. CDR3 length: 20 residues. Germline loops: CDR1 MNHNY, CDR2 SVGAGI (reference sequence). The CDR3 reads CASSRPASLTSTGAYTEAFF. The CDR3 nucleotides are TGTGCCAGCAGTCGCCCCGCTAGTCTTACATCGACAGGGGCGTACACTGAAGCTTTCTTT.

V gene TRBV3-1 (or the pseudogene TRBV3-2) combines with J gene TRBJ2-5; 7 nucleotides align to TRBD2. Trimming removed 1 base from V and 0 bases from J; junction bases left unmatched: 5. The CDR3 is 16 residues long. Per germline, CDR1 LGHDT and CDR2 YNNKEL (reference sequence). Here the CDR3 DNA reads TGTGCCAGCAGCCAAGGGGAGGGCGGTTACCAAGAGACCCAGTACTTC. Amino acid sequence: CASSQGEGGYQETQYF.